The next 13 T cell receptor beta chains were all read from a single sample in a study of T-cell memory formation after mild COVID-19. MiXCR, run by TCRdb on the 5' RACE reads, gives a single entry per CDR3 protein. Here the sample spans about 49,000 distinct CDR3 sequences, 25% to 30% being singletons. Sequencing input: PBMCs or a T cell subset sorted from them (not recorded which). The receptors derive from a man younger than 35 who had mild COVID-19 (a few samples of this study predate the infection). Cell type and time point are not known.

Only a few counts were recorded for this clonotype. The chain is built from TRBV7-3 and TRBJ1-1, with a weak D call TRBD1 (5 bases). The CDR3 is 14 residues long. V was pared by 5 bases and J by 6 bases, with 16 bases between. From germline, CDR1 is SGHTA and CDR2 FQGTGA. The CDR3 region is CASSPQQGSAEAFF. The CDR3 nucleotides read TGTGCCAGCAGCCCCCAGCAGGGATCCGCTGAAGCTTTCTTT.

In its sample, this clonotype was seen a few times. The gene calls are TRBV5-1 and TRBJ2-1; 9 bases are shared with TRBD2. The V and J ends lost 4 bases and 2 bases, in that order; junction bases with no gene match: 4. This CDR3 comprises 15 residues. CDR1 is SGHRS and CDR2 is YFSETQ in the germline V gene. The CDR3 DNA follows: TGCGCCAGCAGCGTGGCTAGCGGGGCCTACAATGAGCAGTTCTTC. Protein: CASSVASGAYNEQFF.

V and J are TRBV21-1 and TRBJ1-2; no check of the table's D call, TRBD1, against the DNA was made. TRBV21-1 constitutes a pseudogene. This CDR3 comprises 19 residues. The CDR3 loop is CASSKSLLLSGAPGDGYTF. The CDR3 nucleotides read TGTGCCAGCAGCAAAAGCCTGCTTTTATCGGGGGCACCAGGGGATGGCTACACCTTC.

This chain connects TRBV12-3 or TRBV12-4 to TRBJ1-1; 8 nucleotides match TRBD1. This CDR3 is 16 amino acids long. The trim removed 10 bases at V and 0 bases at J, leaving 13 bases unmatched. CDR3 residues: CATGSRDRPMNTEAFF. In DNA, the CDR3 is TGTGCCACTGGGTCGCGGGACAGGCCTATGAACACTGAAGCTTTCTTT.

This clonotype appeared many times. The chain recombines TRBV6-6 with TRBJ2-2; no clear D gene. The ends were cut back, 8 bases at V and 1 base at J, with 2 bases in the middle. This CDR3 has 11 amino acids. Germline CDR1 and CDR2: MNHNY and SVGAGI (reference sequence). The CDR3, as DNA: TGTGCCAGCGGGAACACCGGGGAGCTGTTTTTT. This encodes CASGNTGELFF.

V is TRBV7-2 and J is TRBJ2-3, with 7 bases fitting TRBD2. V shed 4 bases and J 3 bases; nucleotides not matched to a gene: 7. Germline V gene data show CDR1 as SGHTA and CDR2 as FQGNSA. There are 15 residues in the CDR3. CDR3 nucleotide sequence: TGTGCCAGCAGCTCCTCGGTGGGGGGGACAGATACGCAGTATTTT. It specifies CASSSSVGGTDTQYF.

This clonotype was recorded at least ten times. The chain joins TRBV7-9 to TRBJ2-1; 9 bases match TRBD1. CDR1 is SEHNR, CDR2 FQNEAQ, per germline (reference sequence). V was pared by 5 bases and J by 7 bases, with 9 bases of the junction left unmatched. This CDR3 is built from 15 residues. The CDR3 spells CASSHAGQGWNEQFF. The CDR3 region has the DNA TGTGCCAGCAGCCACGCTGGACAGGGGTGGAATGAGCAGTTCTTC.

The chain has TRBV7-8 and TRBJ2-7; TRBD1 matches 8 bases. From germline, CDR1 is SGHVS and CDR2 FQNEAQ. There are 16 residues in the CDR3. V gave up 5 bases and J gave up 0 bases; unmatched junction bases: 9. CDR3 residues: CASSPSRQGSSYEQYF. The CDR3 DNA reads TGTGCCAGCAGCCCCTCCCGACAGGGGAGCTCCTACGAGCAGTACTTC.

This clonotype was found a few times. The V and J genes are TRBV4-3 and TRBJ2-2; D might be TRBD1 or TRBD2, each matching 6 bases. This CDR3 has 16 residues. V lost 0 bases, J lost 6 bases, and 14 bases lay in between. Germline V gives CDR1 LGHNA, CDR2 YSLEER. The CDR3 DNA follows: TGCGCCAGCAGCCAAGAAGGGGGGCCGGAATCCGGGGAGCTGTTTTTT. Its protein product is CASSQEGGPESGELFF.

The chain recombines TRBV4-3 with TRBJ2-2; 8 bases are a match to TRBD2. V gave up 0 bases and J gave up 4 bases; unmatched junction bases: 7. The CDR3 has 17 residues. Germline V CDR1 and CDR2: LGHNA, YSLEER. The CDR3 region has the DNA TGCGCCAGCAGCCAAGAACCGCGGGGGGTAGGCACCGGGGAGCTGTTTTTT. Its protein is CASSQEPRGVGTGELFF.

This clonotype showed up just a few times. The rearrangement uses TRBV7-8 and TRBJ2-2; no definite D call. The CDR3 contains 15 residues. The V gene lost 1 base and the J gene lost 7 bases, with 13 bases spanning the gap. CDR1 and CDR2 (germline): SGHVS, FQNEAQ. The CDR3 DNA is TGTGCCAGCAGCTTAGGTTGGGCCCCCAGCGGGGAGCTGTTTTTT. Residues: CASSLGWAPSGELFF.

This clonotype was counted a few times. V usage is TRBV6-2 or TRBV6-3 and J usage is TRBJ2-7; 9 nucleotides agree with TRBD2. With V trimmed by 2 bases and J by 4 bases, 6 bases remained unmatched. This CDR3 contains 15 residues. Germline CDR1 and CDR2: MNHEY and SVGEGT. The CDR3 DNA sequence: TGTGCCAGCAGTTACAGGGTAGCGGGGGAGTACGAGCAGTACTTC. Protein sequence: CASSYRVAGEYEQYF.

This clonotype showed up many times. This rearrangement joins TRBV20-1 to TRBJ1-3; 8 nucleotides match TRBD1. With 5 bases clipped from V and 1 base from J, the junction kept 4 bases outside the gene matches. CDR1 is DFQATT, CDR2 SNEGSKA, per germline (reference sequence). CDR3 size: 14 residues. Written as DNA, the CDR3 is TGCAGTGCTCCGGACAGGGCATCTGGAAACACCATATATTTT. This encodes CSAPDRASGNTIYF.